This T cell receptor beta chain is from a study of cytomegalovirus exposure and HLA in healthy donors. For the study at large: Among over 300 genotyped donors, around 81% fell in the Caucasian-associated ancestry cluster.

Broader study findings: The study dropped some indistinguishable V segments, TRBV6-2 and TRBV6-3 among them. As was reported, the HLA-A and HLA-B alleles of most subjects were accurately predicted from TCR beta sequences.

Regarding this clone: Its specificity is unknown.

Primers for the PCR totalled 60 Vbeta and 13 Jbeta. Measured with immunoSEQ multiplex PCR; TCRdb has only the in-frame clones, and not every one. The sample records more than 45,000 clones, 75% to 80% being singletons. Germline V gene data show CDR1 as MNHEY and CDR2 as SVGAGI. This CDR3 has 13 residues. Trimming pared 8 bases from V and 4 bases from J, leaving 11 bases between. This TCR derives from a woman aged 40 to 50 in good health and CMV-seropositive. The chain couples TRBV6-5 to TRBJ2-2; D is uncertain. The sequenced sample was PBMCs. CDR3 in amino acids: CASSTQVTGELFF. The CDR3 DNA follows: TGTGCCAGCTCGACCCAGGTCACCGGGGAGCTGTTTTTT.